Listed below are T cell receptor beta chains from one sample, sequenced in a study of siplizumab effects on memory and regulatory T cells. The repertoire was sequenced with immunoSEQ multiplex PCR; TCRdb's copy has only in-frame clones and lacks some. Of 100,000 or so clones in the sample, around 93% were seen once. Sequenced material: CD4+ T cells sorted from blood. These TCRs come from a human donor in good health. CDR3s leave out the opening cysteine and the closing phenylalanine or tryptophan. The D gene is left open where the match is weak.

d_call	v_call	j_call	cdr3_aa
-	TRBV5-4	TRBJ2-3	ASTTGTPSDTQY
-	TRBV5-6	TRBJ2-4	ASSFQGNNIQY
-	TRBV5-1	TRBJ1-1	ASSWDVNTEAF
-	TRBV19	TRBJ1-2	AGRTGPMGYT
-	TRBV5-1	TRBJ1-4	ASRGPGEKLF
TRBD1	TRBV11-2	TRBJ1-6	ASSLVVTGGNSPLH
-	TRBV2	TRBJ1-2	ASSEFGLNYGYT
TRBD1	TRBV10-1	TRBJ2-3	ASSDLDRATDTQY
TRBD1	TRBV7-2	TRBJ1-2	ASSPRGGTAYGYT
TRBD1	TRBV15	TRBJ1-4	ATSKGRTGGNEKLF
-	TRBV7-2	TRBJ1-2	ASSLFGAAVNYGYT
-	TRBV19	TRBJ1-1	ASSKPEAF
-	TRBV6-1	TRBJ1-2	ATNPRNGHRYGYT
TRBD2	TRBV9	TRBJ2-6	ASSVAFGRAGANVLT